The TCR beta chain under discussion was sequenced for a study of blood T cell repertoires in COVID-19 (dated by TCRdb to 2020 to 2021). For context, the study as a whole: Samples covering the acute and convalescent phases of COVID-19 were provided by collaborators in the United States, Italy and Spain. The material from the prospective study consisted of cDNA or gDNA derived from T cells, B-cell-depleted T cells, or PBMCs. The dataset comprised deeply sampled blood TCRbeta repertoires from subjects exposed to, actively infected with, or recovered from COVID-19. The repertoires were released in a freely available public database intended as a resource for research on the immune response to SARS-CoV-2. Samples were obtained from the ongoing ImmuneRACE study (first 160 participants) and from over a thousand subjects provided by 6 global collaborators. Nearly every sample came with metadata listing a de-identified subject ID, COVID-19 status, age in years and sex. Where available, HLA class I and class II types were taken from metadata supplied by the sample provider and were not determined by assay-based typing. Summary of the overall study and its limitations: The amount of clinical and demographic metadata varied by source and participant and was provided uncurated.

Concerning this clone itself: Its antigen is unknown. Base qualities are not at hand, and no much larger clone is one base apart.

Looking up the germline V gene yields CDR1 SGHRS and CDR2 YFSETQ. The CDR3, cysteine through phenylalanine, is 11 amino acids long. Only CDR3 DNA is held: 33 bases, read in frame from base 1. V gives up 3 bases and J gives up 10 bases, and the segment between their germline ends measures 10 bases. TCRbeta CDR3 regions were amplified from genomic DNA by means of the immunoSEQ Assay, a bias-controlled multiplex PCR. The original pipeline was this. Within the assay, amplification of reference gene primers was used to estimate how many nucleated cells each sample contained. To quantify the absolute abundance of each unique TCRbeta CDR3 rearrangement, sequence reads were collapsed and filtered. For each sample, productive Simpson clonality was calculated as the square root of Simpson's diversity index across productive rearrangements. This is the immuneACCESS table as TCRdb keeps it, with only in-frame sequences that have V and J called. A part of the clones is gone; compared with another copy, unresolved V genes explain less than half, and the rest is unexplained. V, J and clone size derive from that table, while D and trimming were established from the DNA sequence. This sample has about 130,000 clones in its table, and under 90% of those were observed once. Around 8% of the sample is held by the ten biggest clonotypes.

Each collaborating institution followed its own protocols to collect whole blood in K2EDTA tubes. For TCRbeta analysis, collaborators shipped samples as frozen whole blood, isolated PBMCs, or DNA extracted from either of those sample types. Source material: peripheral blood. The receptor comes from a woman aged 55 to 70 with active or convalescent COVID-19. Here the chain combines TRBV5-1 and TRBJ1-1, with the D gene not confidently named. The CDR3 reads CASSSGLRAFF. The DNA sequence is TGCGCCAGCAGCTCAGGACTCCGAGCTTTCTTT.